The 18 T cell receptor beta chains below come from one sample, sequenced in a study of blood T cell repertoires in COVID-19. Method: immunoSEQ multiplex PCR; TCRdb's copy keeps in-frame clones and lacks some. The sample carries fewer than 85,000 clones, around 87% recorded once. The sample comprised peripheral blood. The source is a man aged 50 to 59 with active COVID-19.

V is TRBV27 and J is TRBJ2-7; D is possibly TRBD2 (6 bases). CDR1 MNHEY and CDR2 SMNVEV come from the germline V gene (reference sequence). V was clipped by 5 bases and J by 2 bases, with 10 bases between them. The CDR3 extends over 13 amino acids. CDR3 DNA: TGTGCCAGCAGTGCGCGGGGACCCTACGAGCAGTACTTC. This encodes CASSARGPYEQYF.

The chain links TRBV5-1 to TRBJ2-7; D possibly corresponds to TRBD2 (5 bases). V lost 4 bases to trimming and J lost 2 bases, with 16 bases between them. This CDR3 is 15 amino acids long. Germline V gives CDR1 SGHRS, CDR2 YFSETQ. CDR3 protein: CASSVAGTGPYEQYF. The CDR3 DNA is TGCGCCAGCAGCGTTGCGGGCACGGGCCCCTACGAGCAGTACTTC. Based on the CDR3 plus reference TRBV5-1 and TRBJ2-7, the full variable domain is KAGVTQTPRYLIKTRGQQVTLSCSPISGHRSVSWYQQTPGQGLQFLFEYFSETQRNKGNFPGRFSGRQFSNSRSEMNVSTLELGDSALYLCASSVAGTGPYEQYFGPGTRLTVT.

The V call is TRBV3-1 (or the pseudogene TRBV3-2), the J call TRBJ2-5; 10 bases align to TRBD2. Trimming removed 0 bases from V and 5 bases from J; junction bases left unmatched: 15. Germline CDR1 LGHDT, CDR2 YNNKEL (reference sequence). The CDR3 consists of 19 residues. In nucleotides, the CDR3 is TGTGCCAGCAGCCAAGATAGTTACGGGGAGCGGGGGGGCTGGGAGACCCAGTACTTC. It encodes CASSQDSYGERGGWETQYF.

V usage is TRBV11-3 and J usage is TRBJ2-2; 7 positions match TRBD1. The length of the CDR3 is 17 residues. Trimming removed 2 bases from V and 1 base from J; junction bases left unmatched: 7. The germline gives CDR1 SGHNT, CDR2 YENEEA. CDR3 DNA: TGTGCCAGCAGCTTAAGGTCAGGGGGATTGAACACCGGGGAGCTGTTTTTT. It translates to CASSLRSGGLNTGELFF.

The chain has TRBV6-4 and TRBJ1-1; the match to TRBD1 covers 8 bases. The CDR3 is 13 residues long. J gave up 4 bases and V 6 bases, and 4 bases lay outside the gene matches. Germline CDR1 MRHNA, CDR2 SNTAGT. CDR3 DNA: TGTGCCAGCAGCAGGACAGGGCTCACTGAAGCTTTCTTT. This gives the protein CASSRTGLTEAFF.

This chain connects TRBV28 to TRBJ2-7; 13 bases align to TRBD2. The CDR3 is 19 residues long. J gave up 0 bases and V 2 bases, and 10 bases lay outside the gene matches. Germline CDR1 and CDR2: MDHEN and SYDVKM. The CDR3: CASSLIPGLAGSFSYEQYF. Written as DNA, the CDR3 is TGTGCCAGCAGTTTAATTCCGGGACTAGCGGGATCATTCTCCTACGAGCAGTACTTC.

In this sample, this clone turned up once. The V and J genes are TRBV5-1 and TRBJ2-1, with 10 bases matching TRBD2. The CDR3 runs 15 residues. The germline CDR1 and CDR2 sequences are SGHRS and YFSETQ. V trimming: 2 bases; J trimming: 6 bases; junction bases outside the gene matches: 5. Here the CDR3 DNA reads TGCGCCAGCAGCTTTCTAGCGGGAGAGACCAATGAGCAGTTCTTC. It codes for CASSFLAGETNEQFF.

The chain couples TRBV6-5 to TRBJ1-4, with a tentative D call TRBD1 (6 bases). Trimming removed 2 bases from V and 8 bases from J, with 9 bases in between. This CDR3 comprises 13 residues. Germline CDR1 is MNHEY and CDR2 is SVGAGI. The CDR3 DNA reads as TGTGCCAGCAGTTACAGGGGGGGCGAAAAACTGTTTTTT. Residues: CASSYRGGEKLFF.

The chain is built from TRBV6-5 and TRBJ1-1, with D possibly TRBD1 on 5 matching bases. The ends were cut back, 7 bases at V and 3 bases at J, with 15 bases in the middle. Germline V gives CDR1 MNHEY, CDR2 SVGAGI. There are 14 residues in the CDR3. The CDR3 nucleotides are TGTGCCAGCAAACAGGCCCTAGGGTACACTGAAGCTTTCTTT. Translating it yields CASKQALGYTEAFF.

This clone appeared a single time. The rearrangement links TRBV10-3 to TRBJ2-1; the D gene is possibly TRBD2 (7 bases). The CDR3 has 16 residues. The germline CDR1 and CDR2 sequences are ENHRY and SYGVKD. V lost 1 base and J lost 0, with 10 bases in between. The DNA for the CDR3 is TGTGCCATCAGTGAGTTTCGGGGGGCCTCCTACAATGAGCAGTTCTTC. Residues: CAISEFRGASYNEQFF.

This chain links TRBV18 with TRBJ2-4, with D unclear. The CDR3 has 13 amino acids. The germline V gene has CDR1 KGHSH and CDR2 LQKENI. V gave up 3 bases and J gave up 8 bases, with 11 bases separating them. This CDR3 is CASSPRPADIQYF. The CDR3 DNA follows: TGTGCCAGCTCACCTCGCCCCGCGGACATTCAGTACTTC.

This clone was seen only a few times. In the same sample, other DNA sequences code for this CDR3. The chain couples TRBV18 to TRBJ2-5; no clear D gene. V was trimmed by 6 bases and J by 2 bases, leaving 7 bases between them. The CDR3 extends over 12 amino acids. CDR1 is KGHSH and CDR2 is LQKENI in the germline V gene. This CDR3 is CASSRDQETQYF. Here the CDR3 DNA reads TGTGCCAGCTCGCGCGATCAAGAGACCCAGTACTTC.

The chain joins TRBV18 to TRBJ2-7; perhaps TRBD2 as D (7 bases). The ends were cut back, 2 bases at V and 7 bases at J, with 18 bases in the middle. The germline gives CDR1 KGHSH, CDR2 LQKENI. The CDR3 loop spans 15 amino acids. The CDR3 coding sequence is TGTGCCAGCTCACCATCCGGGGGGCTGTCGGGAGAGCAGTACTTC. This sequence encodes CASSPSGGLSGEQYF.

This rearrangement joins TRBV4-1 to TRBJ2-6; TRBD1 aligns across 7 bases. CDR1 and CDR2 from the germline V gene are MGHRA and YSYEKL. The ends lost 0 bases at V and 0 bases at J; junction bases unmatched: 8. This CDR3 comprises 19 residues. The CDR3 protein is CASSQDYPDRSSGANVLTF. The CDR3 nucleotides are TGCGCCAGCAGCCAAGATTACCCGGACAGGAGCTCTGGGGCCAACGTCCTGACTTTC.

The chain recombines TRBV5-5 with TRBJ2-1; 13 bases line up with TRBD2. Germline V lookup: CDR1 SGHKS, CDR2 YYEKEE (reference sequence). The CDR3 runs 15 residues. Unmatched junction bases numbered 9, after V lost 4 bases and J lost 11 bases. The CDR3 region has the DNA TGTGCCAGCAGCCCCTTTACTAGCGGGGGGGCGAAGCAGTTCTTC. Its translation is CASSPFTSGGAKQFF.

This clone was detected only a few times. The chain has TRBV6-2 or TRBV6-3 and TRBJ2-4, with 10 bases that match TRBD2. Looked up from germline, CDR1 is MNHEY and CDR2 is SVGEGT. Trimming took 5 bases from V and 6 from J; bases not matched to a gene: 7. The CDR3 loop spans 15 amino acids. The CDR3 sequence: CASSSSGGKLNIQYF. The CDR3 DNA is TGTGCCAGCAGTAGTAGCGGGGGGAAGCTAAACATTCAGTACTTC.

The table lists this clone with a count of one. Relative to the germline gene, one junction end is altered; a read error may explain this. The CDR3 DNA sequence: TGTGCCAGCGGCTTAGAAGGGGGTGGCTACACCTTC. Protein sequence: CASGLEGGGYTF. This chain connects TRBV11-2 to TRBJ1-2, with D tentatively TRBD1 (6 bases). Germline V gives CDR1 SGHAT, CDR2 FQNNGV. The CDR3 sequence is 12 residues long.

The CDR3 protein is CASSSLKQGNEKLFF. The CDR3 nucleotides are TGTGCCAGCAGTTCTTTGAAACAGGGAAATGAAAAACTGTTTTTT. This chain connects TRBV6-6 to TRBJ1-4; D is possibly TRBD1 (6 bases). The germline V gene has CDR1 MNHNY and CDR2 SVGAGI (reference sequence). The V and J ends lost 4 bases and 5 bases respectively, with 14 bases between them. CDR3 length: 15 amino acids.